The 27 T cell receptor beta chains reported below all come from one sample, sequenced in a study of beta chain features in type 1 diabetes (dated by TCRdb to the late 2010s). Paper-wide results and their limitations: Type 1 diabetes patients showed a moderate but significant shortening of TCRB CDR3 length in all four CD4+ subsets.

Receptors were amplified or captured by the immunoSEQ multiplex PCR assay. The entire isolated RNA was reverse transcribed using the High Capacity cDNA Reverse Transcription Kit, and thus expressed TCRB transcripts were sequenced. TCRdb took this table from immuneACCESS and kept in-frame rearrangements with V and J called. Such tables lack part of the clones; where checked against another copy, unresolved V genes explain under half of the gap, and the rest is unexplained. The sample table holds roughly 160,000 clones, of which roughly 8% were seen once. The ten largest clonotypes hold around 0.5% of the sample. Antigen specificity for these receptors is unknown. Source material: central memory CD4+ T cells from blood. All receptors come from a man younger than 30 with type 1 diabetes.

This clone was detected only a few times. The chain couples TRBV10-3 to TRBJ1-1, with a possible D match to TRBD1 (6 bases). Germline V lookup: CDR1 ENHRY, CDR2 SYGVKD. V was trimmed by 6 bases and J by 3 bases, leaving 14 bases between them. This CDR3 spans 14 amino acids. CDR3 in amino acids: CAIRDHRVDTEAFF. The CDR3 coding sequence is TGTGCCATCAGAGACCACAGGGTGGACACTGAAGCTTTCTTT.

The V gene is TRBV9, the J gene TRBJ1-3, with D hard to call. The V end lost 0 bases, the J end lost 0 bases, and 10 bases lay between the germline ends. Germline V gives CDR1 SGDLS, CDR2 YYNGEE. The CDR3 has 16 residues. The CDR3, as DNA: TGTGCCAGCAGCGTAGTCCCTAAAGCCTCTGGAAACACCATATATTTT. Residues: CASSVVPKASGNTIYF.

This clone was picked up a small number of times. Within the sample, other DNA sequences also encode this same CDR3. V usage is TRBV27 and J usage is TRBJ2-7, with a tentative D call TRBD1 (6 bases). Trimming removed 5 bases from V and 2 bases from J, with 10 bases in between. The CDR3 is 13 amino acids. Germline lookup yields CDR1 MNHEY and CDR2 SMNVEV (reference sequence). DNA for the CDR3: TGTGCCAGCAGTGACAGGCCACCCTACGAGCAGTACTTC. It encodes CASSDRPPYEQYF.

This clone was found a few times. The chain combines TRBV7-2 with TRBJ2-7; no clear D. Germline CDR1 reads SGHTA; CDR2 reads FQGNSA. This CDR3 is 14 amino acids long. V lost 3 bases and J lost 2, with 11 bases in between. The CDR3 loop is CASSFRPATYEQYF. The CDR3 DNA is TGTGCCAGCAGCTTCCGGCCAGCGACCTACGAGCAGTACTTC.

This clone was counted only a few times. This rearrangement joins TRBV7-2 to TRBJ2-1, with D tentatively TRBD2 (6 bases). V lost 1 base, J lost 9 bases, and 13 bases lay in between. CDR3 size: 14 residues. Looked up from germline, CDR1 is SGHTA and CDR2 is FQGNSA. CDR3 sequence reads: CASSLVGLGGEQFF. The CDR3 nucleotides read TGTGCCAGCAGCTTAGTGGGGCTGGGGGGTGAGCAGTTCTTC.

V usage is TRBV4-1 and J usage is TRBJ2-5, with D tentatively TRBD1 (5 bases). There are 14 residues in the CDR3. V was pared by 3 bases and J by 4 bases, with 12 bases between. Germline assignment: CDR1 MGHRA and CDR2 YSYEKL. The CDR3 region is CASSQPDTPETQYF. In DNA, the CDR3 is TGCGCCAGCAGCCAGCCGGACACCCCAGAGACCCAGTACTTC.

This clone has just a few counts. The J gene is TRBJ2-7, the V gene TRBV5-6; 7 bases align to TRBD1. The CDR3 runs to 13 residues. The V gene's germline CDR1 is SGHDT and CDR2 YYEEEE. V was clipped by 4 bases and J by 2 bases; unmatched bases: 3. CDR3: CASSADRAYEQYF. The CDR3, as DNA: TGTGCCAGCAGCGCCGACAGGGCCTACGAGCAGTACTTC.

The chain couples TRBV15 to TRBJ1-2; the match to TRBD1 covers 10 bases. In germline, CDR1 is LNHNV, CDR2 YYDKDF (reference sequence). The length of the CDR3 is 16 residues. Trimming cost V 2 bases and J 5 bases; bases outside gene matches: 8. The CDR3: CATSRSGTGAGYGYTF. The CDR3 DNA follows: TGTGCCACCAGCAGATCCGGGACAGGGGCAGGGTATGGCTACACCTTC. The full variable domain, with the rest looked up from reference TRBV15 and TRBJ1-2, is DAMVIQNPRYQVTQFGKPVTLSCSQTLNHNVMYWYQQKSSQAPKLLFHYYDKDFNNEADTPDNFQSRRPNTSFCFLDIRSPGLGDTAMYLCATSRSGTGAGYGYTFGSGTRLTVV.

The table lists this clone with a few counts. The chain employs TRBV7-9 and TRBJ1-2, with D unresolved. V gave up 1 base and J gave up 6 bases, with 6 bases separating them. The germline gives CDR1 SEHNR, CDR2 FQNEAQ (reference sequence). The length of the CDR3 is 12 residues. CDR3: CASSLGRDGYTF. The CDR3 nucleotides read TGTGCCAGCAGCTTAGGGAGAGATGGCTACACCTTC.

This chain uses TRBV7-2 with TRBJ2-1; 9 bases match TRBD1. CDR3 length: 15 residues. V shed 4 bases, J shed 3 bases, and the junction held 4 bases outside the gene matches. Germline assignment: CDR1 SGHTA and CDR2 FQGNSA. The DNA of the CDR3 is TGTGCCAGCAGCTCCGACAGGGGGAACTACAATGAGCAGTTCTTC. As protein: CASSSDRGNYNEQFF.

CDR3 in DNA: TGTGCCTGGAACGGACAGTTAGATCAGCCCCAGCATTTT. Translating it yields CAWNGQLDQPQHF. The rearrangement links TRBV30 to TRBJ1-5; possible D gene TRBD1, 6 bases. Trimming took 4 bases from V and 5 from J, leaving 12 bases between them. CDR1 GTSNPN and CDR2 SVGIG come from the germline V gene (reference sequence). This CDR3 contains 13 residues.

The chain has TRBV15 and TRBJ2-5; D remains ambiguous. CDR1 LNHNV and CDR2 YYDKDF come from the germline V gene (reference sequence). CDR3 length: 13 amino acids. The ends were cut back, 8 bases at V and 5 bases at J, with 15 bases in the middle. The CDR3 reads CATGRSYLETQYF. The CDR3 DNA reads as TGTGCCACCGGCCGTTCGTATTTGGAGACCCAGTACTTC.

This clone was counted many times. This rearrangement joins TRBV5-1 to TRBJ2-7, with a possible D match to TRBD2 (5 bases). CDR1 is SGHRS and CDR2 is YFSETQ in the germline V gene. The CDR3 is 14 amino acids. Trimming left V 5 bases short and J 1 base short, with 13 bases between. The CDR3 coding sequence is TGCGCCAGCAGGCCATCTGAGGGATCCTACGAGCAGTACTTC. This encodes CASRPSEGSYEQYF.

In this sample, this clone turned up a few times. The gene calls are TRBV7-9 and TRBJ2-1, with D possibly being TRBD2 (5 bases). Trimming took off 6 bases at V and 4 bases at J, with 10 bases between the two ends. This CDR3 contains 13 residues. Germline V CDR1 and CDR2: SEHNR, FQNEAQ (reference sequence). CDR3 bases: TGTGCCAGCAGAATAAGCGGATACAATGAGCAGTTCTTC. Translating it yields CASRISGYNEQFF.

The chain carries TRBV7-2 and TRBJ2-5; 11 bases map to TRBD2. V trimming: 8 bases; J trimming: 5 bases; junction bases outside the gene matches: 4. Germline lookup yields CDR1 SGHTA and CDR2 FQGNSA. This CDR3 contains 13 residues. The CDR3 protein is CASARTSGETQYF. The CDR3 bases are TGTGCCAGCGCACGGACTAGCGGGGAGACCCAGTACTTC.

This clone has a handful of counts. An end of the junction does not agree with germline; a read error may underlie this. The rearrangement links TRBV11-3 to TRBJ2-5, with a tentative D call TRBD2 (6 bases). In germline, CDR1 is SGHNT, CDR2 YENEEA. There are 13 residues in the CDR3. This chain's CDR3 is CASSLEEGQTQYF. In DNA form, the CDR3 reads TGTGCCAGCAGCCTAGAGGAGGGGCAGACCCAGTACTTC.

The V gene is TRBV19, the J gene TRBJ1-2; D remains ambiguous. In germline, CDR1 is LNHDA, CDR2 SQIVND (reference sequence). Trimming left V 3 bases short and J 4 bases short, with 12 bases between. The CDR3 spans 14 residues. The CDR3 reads CASSMSPISYGYTF. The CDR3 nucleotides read TGTGCCAGTAGTATGAGTCCAATCTCCTATGGCTACACCTTC.

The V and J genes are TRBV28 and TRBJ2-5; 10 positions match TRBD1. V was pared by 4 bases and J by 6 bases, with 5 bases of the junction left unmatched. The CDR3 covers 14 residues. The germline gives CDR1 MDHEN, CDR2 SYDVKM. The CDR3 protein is CASSSGTGVKTQYF. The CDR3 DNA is TGTGCCAGCAGTTCCGGGACAGGGGTAAAGACCCAGTACTTC.

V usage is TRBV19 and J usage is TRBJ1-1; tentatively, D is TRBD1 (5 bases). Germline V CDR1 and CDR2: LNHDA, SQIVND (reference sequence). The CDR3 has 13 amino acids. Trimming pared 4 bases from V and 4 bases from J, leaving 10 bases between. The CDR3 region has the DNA TGTGCCAGTAGTAGATCTAGGGGCACTGAAGCTTTCTTT. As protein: CASSRSRGTEAFF. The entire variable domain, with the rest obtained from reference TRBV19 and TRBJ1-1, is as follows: DGGITQSPKYLFRKEGQNVTLSCEQNLNHDAMYWYRQDPGQGLRLIYYSQIVNDFQKGDIAEGYSVSREKKESFPLTVTSAQKNPTAFYLCASSRSRGTEAFFGQGTRLTVV.

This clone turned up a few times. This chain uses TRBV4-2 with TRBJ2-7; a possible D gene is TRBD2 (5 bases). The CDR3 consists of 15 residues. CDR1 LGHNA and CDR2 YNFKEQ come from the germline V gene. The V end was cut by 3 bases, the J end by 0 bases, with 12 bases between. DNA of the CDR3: TGTGCCAGCAGCCACGGAGGTGGGAACTCCTACGAGCAGTACTTC. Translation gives CASSHGGGNSYEQYF.

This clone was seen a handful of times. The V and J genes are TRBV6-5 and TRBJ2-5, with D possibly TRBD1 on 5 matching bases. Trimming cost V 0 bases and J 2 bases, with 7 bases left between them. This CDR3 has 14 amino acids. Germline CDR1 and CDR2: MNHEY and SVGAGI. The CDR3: CASSYSTAQETQYF. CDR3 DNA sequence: TGTGCCAGCAGTTACTCGACAGCTCAAGAGACCCAGTACTTC.

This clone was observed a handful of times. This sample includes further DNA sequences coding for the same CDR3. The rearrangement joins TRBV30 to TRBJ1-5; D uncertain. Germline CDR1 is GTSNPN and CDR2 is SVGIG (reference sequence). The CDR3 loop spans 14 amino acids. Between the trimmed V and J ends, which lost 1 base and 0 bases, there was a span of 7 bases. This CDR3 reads CAWSAGNSNQPQHF. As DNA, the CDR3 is TGTGCCTGGAGTGCCGGGAATAGCAATCAGCCCCAGCATTTT.

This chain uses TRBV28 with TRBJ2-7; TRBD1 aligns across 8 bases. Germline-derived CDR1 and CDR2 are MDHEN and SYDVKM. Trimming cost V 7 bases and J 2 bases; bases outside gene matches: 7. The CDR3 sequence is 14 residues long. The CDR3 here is CASTSGQATYEQYF. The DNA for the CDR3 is TGTGCCAGCACCTCGGGACAGGCCACCTACGAGCAGTACTTC. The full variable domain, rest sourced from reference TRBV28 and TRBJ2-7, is DVKVTQSSRYLVKRTGEKVFLECVQDMDHENMFWYRQDPGLGLRLIYFSYDVKMKEKGDIPEGYSVSREKKERFSLILESASTNQTSMYLCASTSGQATYEQYFGPGTRLTVT.

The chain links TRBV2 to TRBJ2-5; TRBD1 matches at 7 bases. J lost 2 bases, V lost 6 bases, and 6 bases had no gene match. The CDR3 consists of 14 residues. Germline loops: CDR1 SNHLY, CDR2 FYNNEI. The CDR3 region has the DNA TGTGCCAGCAGACGGACAGGAGGACAAGAGACCCAGTACTTC. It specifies CASRRTGGQETQYF.

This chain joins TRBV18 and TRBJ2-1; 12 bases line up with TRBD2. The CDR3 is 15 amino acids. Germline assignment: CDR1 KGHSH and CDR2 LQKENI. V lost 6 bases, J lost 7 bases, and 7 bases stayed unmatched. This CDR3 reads CASSLRGTSGNEQFF. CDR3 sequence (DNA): TGTGCCAGCTCTCTAAGAGGGACTAGCGGGAATGAGCAGTTCTTC.

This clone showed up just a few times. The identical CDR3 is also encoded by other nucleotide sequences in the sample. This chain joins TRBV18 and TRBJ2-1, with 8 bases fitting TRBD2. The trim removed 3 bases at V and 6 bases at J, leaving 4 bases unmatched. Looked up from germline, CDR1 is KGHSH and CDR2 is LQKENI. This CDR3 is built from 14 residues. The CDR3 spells CASSPSSGRNEQFF. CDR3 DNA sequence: TGTGCCAGCTCACCCTCTAGCGGGCGCAATGAGCAGTTCTTC.

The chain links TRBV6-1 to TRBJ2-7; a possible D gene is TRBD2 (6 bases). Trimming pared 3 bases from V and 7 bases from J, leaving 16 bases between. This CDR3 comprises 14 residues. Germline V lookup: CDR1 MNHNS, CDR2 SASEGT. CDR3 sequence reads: CASSESGRSGEQYF. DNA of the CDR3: TGTGCCAGCAGTGAGTCCGGACGGAGCGGGGAGCAGTACTTC.